The 8 T cell receptor beta chains presented below share a single source sample, sequenced in a study of blood T cell repertoires in COVID-19. Repertoires were generated with immunoSEQ multiplex PCR, while TCRdb's copy carries only in-frame clones and drops some. Among under 300,000 clones, over 75% were seen once, and the ten largest hold 2.4%. What was sequenced was PBMCs or T cells enriched from blood (not recorded which). Receptor source: a woman in her late teens or twenties who had recovered from COVID-19.

The gene calls are TRBV5-4 and TRBJ2-6; a possible D gene is TRBD1 (7 bases). V was trimmed by 4 bases and J by 10 bases, leaving 12 bases between them. This CDR3 has 13 residues. Germline V gene data show CDR1 as SGHNT and CDR2 as YYREEE (reference sequence). CDR3 sequence (DNA): TGTGCCAGCAGCCCGACAGGGAGGAACGTCCTGACTTTC. This gives the protein CASSPTGRNVLTF.

This chain links TRBV27 with TRBJ1-1, with 7 bases aligning to TRBD1. Trimming removed 7 bases from V and 2 bases from J; junction bases left unmatched: 7. Germline lookup yields CDR1 MNHEY and CDR2 SMNVEV (reference sequence). The CDR3 has 14 amino acids. DNA of the CDR3: TGTGCCAGCAAAGGACAGGTTCTTAACACTGAAGCTTTCTTT. It codes for CASKGQVLNTEAFF.

The J gene is TRBJ1-3, the V gene TRBV12-3 or TRBV12-4, with unresolved D. The CDR3 sequence is 13 residues long. V lost 2 bases to trimming and J lost 5 bases, with 7 bases between them. The CDR3 loop reads CASSLRRRNTIYF. The CDR3 DNA reads TGTGCCAGCAGTTTAAGGAGGAGAAACACCATATATTTT.

The chain uses TRBV5-4 and TRBJ2-4; TRBD2 matches at 7 bases. With V trimmed by 0 bases and J by 7 bases, 10 bases remained unmatched. The CDR3 spans 16 residues. Germline-derived CDR1 and CDR2 are SGHNT and YYREEE (reference sequence). The CDR3 reads CASSLEAGSGWNIQYF. The CDR3 DNA is TGTGCCAGCAGCTTGGAAGCGGGGTCGGGGTGGAACATTCAGTACTTC.

V gene TRBV19 combines with J gene TRBJ1-4, with unresolved D. The CDR3 runs 14 residues. V lost 8 bases and J lost 7, with 17 bases in between. Germline-derived CDR1 and CDR2 are LNHDA and SQIVND (reference sequence). This CDR3 reads CASALTLRGEKLFF. The DNA for the CDR3 is TGTGCCAGTGCCCTGACACTGCGGGGTGAAAAACTGTTTTTT.

CDR3 bases: TGTGCCATCAGTGAGTCGGAGAGGGTCTATAATTCACCCCTCCACTTT. Its translation is CAISESERVYNSPLHF. This chain uses TRBV10-3 with TRBJ1-6; D remains unclear. Germline V gene sequence: CDR1 ENHRY, CDR2 SYGVKD. The CDR3 is made up of 16 amino acids. With 0 bases removed from V and 3 bases from J, the gap between germline ends came to 9 bases.

This clone was detected only once. The gene calls are TRBV18 and TRBJ2-3, with D possibly matching TRBD2 (6 bases). V lost 6 bases and J 0 bases, leaving 13 bases between the germline ends. The CDR3 extends over 15 amino acids. Germline lookup yields CDR1 KGHSH and CDR2 LQKENI. CDR3 in DNA: TGTGCCAGCTCCCGCAGCGGGCCAAGCACAGATACGCAGTATTTT. The encoded protein is CASSRSGPSTDTQYF.

The chain recombines TRBV7-3 with TRBJ1-3; tentatively, D is TRBD1 (6 bases). Germline lookup yields CDR1 SGHTA and CDR2 FQGTGA. V lost 6 bases to trimming and J lost 2 bases, with 17 bases between them. The CDR3 length is 16 residues. The CDR3 nucleotides are TGTGCCAGCAGTCCTTCCGGGGGGCAGGCTGGAAACACCATATATTTT. It yields the protein CASSPSGGQAGNTIYF.